Sequencing of this TCR beta chain was carried out in a study of T cell changes during pregnancy in multiple sclerosis. Method: immunoSEQ multiplex PCR; TCRdb's copy keeps in-frame clones and lacks some. Altogether tens of thousands of clones are present, about 91% being singletons, with the ten largest covering roughly 0.85%. Germline CDR1 reads SGHAT; CDR2 reads FQNNGV. This CDR3 region has 17 residues. Trimming removed 5 bases at V and 0 bases at J, with 16 bases between. The sample was peripheral blood, taken before pregnancy. The clonotype originates from a female donor with multiple sclerosis, enrolled in a pregnancy study. The chain carries TRBV11-2 and TRBJ1-4; D unresolved. CDR3 DNA: TGTGCCAGCAGCCCCTACGCCGGGCGGGCAACTAATGAAAAACTGTTTTTT. This codes for CASSPYAGRATNEKLFF.